Each of the 21 T cell receptor beta chains below was sequenced from the same sample in a study of T cells in Graves' hyperthyroidism and ophthalmopathy. There were TCR beta CDR3 regions amplified from RNA transcripts. HTBI primers were the set used in a first-round RT-PCR of the TCR CDR3. TCRdb passed the multiplex PCR reads through MiXCR, listing each CDR3 protein once. Seen here are 450,000 to 600,000 distinct CDR3 sequences, around 15% observed once, and the top ten hold approximately 15%. Sequencing was done on a sample of blood. The receptors originated from a woman in her forties with Graves' hyperthyroidism.

This clonotype was seen a handful of times. This chain uses TRBV30 with TRBJ2-3; D assignment may be TRBD1 or TRBD2 (5 bases each). Germline-derived CDR1 and CDR2 are GTSNPN and SVGIG (reference sequence). Trimming removed 1 base from V and 12 bases from J, with 20 bases in between. The CDR3 extends over 14 amino acids. The CDR3 DNA sequence: TGTGCCTGGAGTGCTACAACCGGGACCCCCCTCCAGTATTTT. Its translation is CAWSATTGTPLQYF. The full variable domain, in which reference TRBV30 and TRBJ2-3 provide the parts outside the CDR3, is SQTIHQWPATLVQPVGSPLSLECTVEGTSNPNLYWYRQAAGRGLQLLFYSVGIGQISSEVPQNLSASRPQDRQFILSSKKLLLSDSGFYLCAWSATTGTPLQYFGPGTRLTVL.

The DNA for the CDR3 is TGTGCCATCCGGTCGACCGCTAACACTGAAGCTTTCTTT. Encoded protein: CAIRSTANTEAFF. The chain combines TRBV10-3 with TRBJ1-1; D not resolved. Germline V gives CDR1 ENHRY, CDR2 SYGVKD. V lost 8 bases to trimming and J lost 2 bases, with 12 bases between them. The CDR3 is made up of 13 amino acids.

The chain combines TRBV5-1 with TRBJ1-3; 7 positions match TRBD1. Germline loops: CDR1 SGHRS, CDR2 YFSETQ. CDR3 length: 17 residues. The trim removed 2 bases at V and 0 bases at J, leaving 8 bases unmatched. CDR3 sequence reads: CASSFGARDSSGNTIYF. The CDR3 DNA follows: TGCGCCAGCAGCTTTGGGGCCAGGGACAGCTCTGGAAACACCATATATTTT.

This clonotype was observed many times. The genes are TRBV5-1 and TRBJ2-3; the D call may be TRBD1 or TRBD2 (6 bases each). Germline CDR1 is SGHRS and CDR2 is YFSETQ. The V gene lost 4 bases and the J gene lost 2 bases, with 17 bases spanning the gap. CDR3 length: 16 amino acids. Here the CDR3 DNA reads TGCGCCAGCAGCCCGGGGGCAAGAGGTATCACAGATACGCAGTATTTT. Amino acid sequence: CASSPGARGITDTQYF.

This clonotype was counted only a few times. J is TRBJ1-1 and V is TRBV29-1; TRBD1 matches 7 bases. The germline V gene has CDR1 SQVTM and CDR2 ANQGSEA. Losses at the gene ends were 4 bases for V and 7 bases for J; bases not matched to a gene: 12. This CDR3 is 14 amino acids long. CDR3: CSVVWKGAGFEAFF. For the CDR3, the DNA is TGCAGCGTTGTGTGGAAGGGGGCAGGGTTTGAAGCTTTCTTT.

This clonotype was observed a handful of times. The rearrangement links TRBV11-3 to TRBJ2-1; possibly TRBD2 for D (6 bases). This CDR3 has 15 residues. V lost 4 bases to trimming and J lost 10 bases, with 20 bases between them. The germline V gene encodes CDR1 SGHNT and CDR2 YENEEA. The CDR3: CASSSGVAASSEQFF. Written as DNA, the CDR3 is TGTGCCAGCAGCTCCGGGGTAGCGGCCAGCTCGGAGCAGTTCTTC.

The J gene is TRBJ2-2, the V gene TRBV11-3; the D gene is possibly TRBD1 (5 bases). There are 15 residues in the CDR3. The germline CDR1 and CDR2 sequences are SGHNT and YENEEA. The V gene lost 5 bases and the J gene lost 1 base, with 11 bases spanning the gap. The CDR3 reads CASSTPDMNTGELFF. CDR3 sequence (DNA): TGTGCCAGCAGCACCCCGGACATGAACACCGGGGAGCTGTTTTTT.

This clonotype was observed at least ten times. Its ends do not fully match the called genes, so a read error is possible. This chain connects TRBV7-9 to TRBJ2-5; D is unclear. Germline V gives CDR1 SEHNR, CDR2 FQNEAQ (reference sequence). The CDR3 covers 12 residues. Written as DNA, the CDR3 is TGTGCCAGCAGCTTGGCCGAATCTACCCCGTACTTC. Protein product: CASSLAESTPYF.

This clonotype was detected a few times. DNA for the CDR3: TGTGCCAGCAGCCAAGATTGGGCAGGGTCATTCTCTGGAAACACCATATATTTT. Residues: CASSQDWAGSFSGNTIYF. The chain combines TRBV3-1 with TRBJ1-3, with D maybe TRBD1 (5 bases). Trimming removed 0 bases from V and 0 bases from J, with 15 bases in between. CDR3 size: 18 residues. Per germline, CDR1 LGHDT and CDR2 YNNKEL (reference sequence).

This clonotype came up many times. The J gene is TRBJ2-3, the V gene TRBV7-2, with 7 bases that match TRBD2. J gave up 0 bases and V 5 bases, and 8 bases lay outside the gene matches. The CDR3 totals 16 residues. Germline V gives CDR1 SGHTA, CDR2 FQGNSA. CDR3 DNA: TGTGCCAGCAGCCCTGGGACTACCCCTAGCACAGATACGCAGTATTTT. Residues: CASSPGTTPSTDTQYF.

CDR3 region: CASSPPGVTYEQYF. Written as DNA, the CDR3 is TGTGCCAGCAGCCCCCCGGGAGTGACCTACGAGCAGTACTTC. The chain has TRBV7-9 and TRBJ2-7, with D perhaps TRBD2 (6 bases). The CDR3 consists of 14 residues. Looked up from germline, CDR1 is SEHNR and CDR2 is FQNEAQ (reference sequence). V shed 5 bases and J shed 2 bases, with 13 bases lying between them. Complete variable domain (other parts from reference TRBV7-9 and TRBJ2-7): DTGVSQNPRHKITKRGQNVTFRCDPISEHNRLYWYRQTLGQGPEFLTYFQNEAQLEKSRLLSDRFSAERPKGSFSTLEIQRTEQGDSAMYLCASSPPGVTYEQYFGPGTRLTVT.

Ten or more counts support this clonotype. V usage is TRBV11-2 and J usage is TRBJ2-3; D not certain. V lost 2 bases to trimming and J lost 0 bases, with 15 bases between them. Germline V gene data show CDR1 as SGHAT and CDR2 as FQNNGV. There are 17 residues in the CDR3. The CDR3 bases are TGTGCCAGCAGCTTACTTGAATACGGAGTTAGCACAGATACGCAGTATTTT. This sequence encodes CASSLLEYGVSTDTQYF.

The sample holds many counts of this clonotype. This chain connects TRBV28 to TRBJ2-1, with 8 bases lining up with TRBD2. The CDR3 spans 16 residues. The V gene end was trimmed by 5 bases and the J gene end by 7 bases; junction bases not matched to a gene: 13. Germline assignment: CDR1 MDHEN and CDR2 SYDVKM. The CDR3 DNA sequence: TGTGCCAGCAGTCCCCCGGCGGGGGGAGGGCCAAATGAGCAGTTCTTC. Translation gives CASSPPAGGGPNEQFF.

This clonotype was counted a few times. V usage is TRBV11-1 and J usage is TRBJ2-1, with D tentatively TRBD1 (6 bases). The V and J ends lost 6 bases and 6 bases respectively, with 15 bases between them. CDR1 is SGHAT, CDR2 FQDESV, per germline (reference sequence). This CDR3 region has 14 residues. This CDR3 is CASSLIQGGNEQFF. The CDR3 region has the DNA TGTGCCAGCAGTCTAATACAGGGTGGCAATGAGCAGTTCTTC.

This clonotype was recorded many times. The chain links TRBV28 to TRBJ2-3; 9 nucleotides match TRBD2. CDR3 length: 15 residues. Germline V CDR1 and CDR2: MDHEN, SYDVKM. The junction had 3 bases not matched to a gene; V was cut back by 2 bases and J by 3 bases. The CDR3 DNA is TGTGCCAGCAGTTTAACAGCGGGAGGTACAGATACGCAGTATTTT. Its protein product is CASSLTAGGTDTQYF.

This clonotype was observed many times. The genes are TRBV11-1 and TRBJ2-2; D perhaps matches TRBD1 (6 bases). V was pared by 5 bases and J by 0 bases, with 16 bases between. Per germline, CDR1 SGHAT and CDR2 FQDESV (reference sequence). CDR3 length equals 17 residues. This CDR3 reads CASSAGSGHTNTGELFF. CDR3 nucleotide sequence: TGTGCCAGCAGCGCAGGTTCGGGACATACGAACACCGGGGAGCTGTTTTTT.

This clonotype has at least ten counts. J is TRBJ2-7 and V is TRBV5-1; TRBD1 matches at 9 bases. J lost 5 bases, V lost 4 bases, and 10 bases had no gene match. This CDR3 has 15 residues. From germline, CDR1 is SGHRS and CDR2 YFSETQ. The CDR3 DNA reads TGCGCCAGCAGCGTGCCGGGACAGGGTTTCGACGAGCAGTACTTC. This sequence encodes CASSVPGQGFDEQYF.

As concerns this clonotype: A much larger clone sits a single nucleotide away, making a read error possible. The CDR3 bases are TGTGCCAGCAGCCCACCGGAGGACAGGACAGGGGCCGAGCAGTACTTC. Translated: CASSPPEDRTGAEQYF. The chain has TRBV7-9 and TRBJ2-7; 9 bases map to TRBD1. The germline V gene encodes CDR1 SEHNR and CDR2 FQNEAQ (reference sequence). J gave up 6 bases and V 5 bases, and 14 bases lay outside the gene matches. There are 16 residues in the CDR3. Full variable domain (missing parts from reference TRBV7-9 and TRBJ2-7): DTGVSQNPRHKITKRGQNVTFRCDPISEHNRLYWYRQTLGQGPEFLTYFQNEAQLEKSRLLSDRFSAERPKGSFSTLEIQRTEQGDSAMYLCASSPPEDRTGAEQYFGPGTRLTVT.

The rearrangement links TRBV20-1 to TRBJ1-1, with TRBD1 as a possible D gene (6 bases). Germline V CDR1 and CDR2: DFQATT, SNEGSKA (reference sequence). CDR3 length equals 10 residues. CDR3 sequence: CKRGGTEAFF. In DNA form, the CDR3 reads TGCAAGAGAGGGGGCACTGAAGCTTTCTTT.

V and J are TRBV12-3 or TRBV12-4 and TRBJ1-1; 8 bases align to TRBD1. The CDR3 loop spans 14 amino acids. The V and J ends lost 6 bases and 11 bases, in that order; junction bases with no gene match: 14. CDR3 region: CASSYGTGASAAFF. The CDR3 bases are TGTGCCAGCAGCTACGGGACAGGAGCATCCGCGGCTTTCTTT.

The rearrangement joins TRBV29-1 to TRBJ2-2, with D perhaps matching TRBD1 or TRBD2 (5 bases each). The ends were cut back, 7 bases at V and 0 bases at J, with 15 bases in the middle. CDR3 length: 15 amino acids. From germline, CDR1 is SQVTM and CDR2 ANQGSEA. The CDR3 reads CSAATGTANTGELFF. As DNA, the CDR3 is TGCAGCGCGGCGACCGGGACGGCGAACACCGGGGAGCTGTTTTTT.